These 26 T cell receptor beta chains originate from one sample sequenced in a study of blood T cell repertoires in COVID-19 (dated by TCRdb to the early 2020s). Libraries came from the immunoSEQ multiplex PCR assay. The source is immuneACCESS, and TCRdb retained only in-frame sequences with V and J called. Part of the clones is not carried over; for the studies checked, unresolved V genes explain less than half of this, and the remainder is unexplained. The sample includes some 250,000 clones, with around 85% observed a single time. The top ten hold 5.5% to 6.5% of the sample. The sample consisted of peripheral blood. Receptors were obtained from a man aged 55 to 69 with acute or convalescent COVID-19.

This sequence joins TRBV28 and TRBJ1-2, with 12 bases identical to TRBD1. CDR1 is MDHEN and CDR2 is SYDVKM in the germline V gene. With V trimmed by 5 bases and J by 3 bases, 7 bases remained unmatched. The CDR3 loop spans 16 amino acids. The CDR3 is CASSKGTGGADYGYTF. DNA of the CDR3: TGTGCCAGCAGTAAGGGGACAGGGGGCGCAGACTATGGCTACACCTTC.

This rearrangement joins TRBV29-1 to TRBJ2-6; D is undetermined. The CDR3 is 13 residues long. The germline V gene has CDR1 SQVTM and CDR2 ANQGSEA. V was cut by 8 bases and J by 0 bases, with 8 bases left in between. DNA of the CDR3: TGCAGCCCCACAGCCTCTGGGGCCAACGTCCTGACTTTC. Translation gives CSPTASGANVLTF.

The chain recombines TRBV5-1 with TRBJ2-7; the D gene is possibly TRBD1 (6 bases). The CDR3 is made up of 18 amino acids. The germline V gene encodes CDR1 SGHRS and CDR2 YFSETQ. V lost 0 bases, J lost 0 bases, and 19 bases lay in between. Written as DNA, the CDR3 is TGCGCCAGCAGCTTGGGGATAACAGGGCCAGGGGTCTCCTACGAGCAGTACTTC. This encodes CASSLGITGPGVSYEQYF.

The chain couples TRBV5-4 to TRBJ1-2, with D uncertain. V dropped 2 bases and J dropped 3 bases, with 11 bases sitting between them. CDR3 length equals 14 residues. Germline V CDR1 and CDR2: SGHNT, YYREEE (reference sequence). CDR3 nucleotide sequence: TGTGCCAGCAGCTTTGAGGGTTTTGACTATGGCTACACCTTC. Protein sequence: CASSFEGFDYGYTF.

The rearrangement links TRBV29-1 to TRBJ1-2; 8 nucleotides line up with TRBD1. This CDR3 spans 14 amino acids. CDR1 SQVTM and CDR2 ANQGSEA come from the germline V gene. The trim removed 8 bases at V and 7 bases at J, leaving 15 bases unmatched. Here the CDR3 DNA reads TGCAGCCTTTGGGGAGACAGGGGCGCGGGTGGCTACACCTTC. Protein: CSLWGDRGAGGYTF.

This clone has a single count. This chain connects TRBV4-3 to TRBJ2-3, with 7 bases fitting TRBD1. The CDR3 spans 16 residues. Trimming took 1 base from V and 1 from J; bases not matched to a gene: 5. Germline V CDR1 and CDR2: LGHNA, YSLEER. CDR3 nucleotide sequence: TGCGCCAGCAGCCAAGTAGGGCAGGGGGGCACAGATACGCAGTATTTT. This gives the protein CASSQVGQGGTDTQYF.

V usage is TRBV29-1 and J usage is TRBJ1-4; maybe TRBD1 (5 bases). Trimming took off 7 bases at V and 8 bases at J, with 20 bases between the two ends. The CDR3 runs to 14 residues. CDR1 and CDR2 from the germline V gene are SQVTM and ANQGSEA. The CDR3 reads CSAAQGESREKLFF. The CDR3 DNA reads TGCAGCGCGGCTCAAGGGGAAAGTAGGGAAAAACTGTTTTTT.

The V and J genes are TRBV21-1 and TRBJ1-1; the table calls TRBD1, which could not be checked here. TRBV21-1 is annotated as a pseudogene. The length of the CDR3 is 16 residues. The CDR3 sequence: CASSARDSLMNTEAFF. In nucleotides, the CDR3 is TGTGCCAGCAGCGCCCGGGACAGCTTGATGAACACTGAAGCTTTCTTT.

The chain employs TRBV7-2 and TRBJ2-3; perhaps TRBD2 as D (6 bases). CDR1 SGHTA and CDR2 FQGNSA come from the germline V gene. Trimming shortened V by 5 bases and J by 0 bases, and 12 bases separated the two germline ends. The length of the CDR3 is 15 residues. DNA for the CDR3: TGTGCCAGCAGCCGCAGCGGGCCGAGCACAGATACGCAGTATTTT. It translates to CASSRSGPSTDTQYF.

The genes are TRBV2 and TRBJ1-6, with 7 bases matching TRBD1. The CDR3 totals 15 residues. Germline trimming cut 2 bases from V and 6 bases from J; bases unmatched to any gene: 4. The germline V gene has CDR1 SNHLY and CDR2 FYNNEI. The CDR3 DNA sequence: TGTGCCAGCAGTGAAAAGGGACAGTTTAATTCACCCCTCCACTTT. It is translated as CASSEKGQFNSPLHF.

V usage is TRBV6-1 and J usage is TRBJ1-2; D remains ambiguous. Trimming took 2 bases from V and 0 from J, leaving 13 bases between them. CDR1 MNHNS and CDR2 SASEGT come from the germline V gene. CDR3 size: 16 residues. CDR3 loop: CASSESLGSSNYGYTF. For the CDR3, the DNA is TGTGCCAGCAGTGAAAGTTTAGGGAGTTCTAACTATGGCTACACCTTC.

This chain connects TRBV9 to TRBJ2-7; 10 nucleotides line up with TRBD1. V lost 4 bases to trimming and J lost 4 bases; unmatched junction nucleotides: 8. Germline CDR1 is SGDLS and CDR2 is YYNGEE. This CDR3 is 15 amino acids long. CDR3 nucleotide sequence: TGTGCCAGCAGCCCGACGGACAGGGGGGAGTACGAGCAGTACTTC. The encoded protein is CASSPTDRGEYEQYF.

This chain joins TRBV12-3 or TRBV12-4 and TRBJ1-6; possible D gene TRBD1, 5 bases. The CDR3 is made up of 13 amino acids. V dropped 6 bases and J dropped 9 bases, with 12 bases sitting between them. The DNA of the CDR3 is TGTGCCAGCAGAATAGACAGTTTTTCACCCCTCCACTTT. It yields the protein CASRIDSFSPLHF.

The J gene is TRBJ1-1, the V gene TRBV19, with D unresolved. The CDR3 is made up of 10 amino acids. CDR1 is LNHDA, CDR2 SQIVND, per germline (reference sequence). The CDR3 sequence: CGSGRTEAFF. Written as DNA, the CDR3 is TGTGGGTCGGGGAGGACTGAAGCTTTCTTT.

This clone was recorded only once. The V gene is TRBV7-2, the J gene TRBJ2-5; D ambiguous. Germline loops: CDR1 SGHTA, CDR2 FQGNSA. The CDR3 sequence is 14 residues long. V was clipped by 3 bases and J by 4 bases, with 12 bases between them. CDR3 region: CASSFFQAVETQYF. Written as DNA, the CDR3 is TGTGCCAGCAGCTTTTTTCAAGCCGTAGAGACCCAGTACTTC.

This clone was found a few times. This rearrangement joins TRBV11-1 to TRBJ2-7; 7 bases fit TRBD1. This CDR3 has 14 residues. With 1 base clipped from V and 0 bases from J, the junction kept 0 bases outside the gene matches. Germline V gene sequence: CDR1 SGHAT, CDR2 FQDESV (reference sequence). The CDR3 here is CASSLGDSSYEQYF. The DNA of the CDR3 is TGTGCCAGCAGCTTAGGGGACAGCTCCTACGAGCAGTACTTC.

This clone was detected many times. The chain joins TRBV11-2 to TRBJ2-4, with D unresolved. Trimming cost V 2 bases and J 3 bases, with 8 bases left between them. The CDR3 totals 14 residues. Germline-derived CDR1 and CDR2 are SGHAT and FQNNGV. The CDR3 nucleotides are TGTGCCAGCAGCTTAAATGGGCACAAAAACATTCAGTACTTC. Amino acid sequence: CASSLNGHKNIQYF. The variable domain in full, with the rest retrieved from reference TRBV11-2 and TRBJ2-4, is EAGVAQSPRYKIIEKRQSVAFWCNPISGHATLYWYQQILGQGPKLLIQFQNNGVVDDSQLPKDRFSAERLKGVDSTLKIQPAKLEDSAVYLCASSLNGHKNIQYFGAGTRLSVL.

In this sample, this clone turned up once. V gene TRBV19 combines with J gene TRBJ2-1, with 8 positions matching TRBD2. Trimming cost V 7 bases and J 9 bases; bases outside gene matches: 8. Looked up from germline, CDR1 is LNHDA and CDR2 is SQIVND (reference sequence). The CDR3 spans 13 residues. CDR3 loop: CASTSRRGGEQFF. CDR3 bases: TGTGCCAGTACCTCCCGCCGGGGGGGTGAGCAGTTCTTC.

The CDR3 protein is CASSPRRGLTEAFF. The DNA of the CDR3 is TGTGCCAGTAGTCCCCGGAGAGGGTTGACTGAAGCTTTCTTT. The chain combines TRBV19 with TRBJ1-1; no definite D call. The germline gives CDR1 LNHDA, CDR2 SQIVND (reference sequence). The CDR3 is made up of 14 amino acids. Trimming removed 5 bases from V and 5 bases from J, with 15 bases in between.

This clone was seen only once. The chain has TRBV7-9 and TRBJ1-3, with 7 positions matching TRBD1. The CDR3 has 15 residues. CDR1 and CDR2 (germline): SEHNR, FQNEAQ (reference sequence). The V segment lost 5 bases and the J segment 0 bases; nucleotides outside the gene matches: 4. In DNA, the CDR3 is TGTGCCAGCAGCGCGGGACAGTTCTCTGGAAACACCATATATTTT. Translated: CASSAGQFSGNTIYF.

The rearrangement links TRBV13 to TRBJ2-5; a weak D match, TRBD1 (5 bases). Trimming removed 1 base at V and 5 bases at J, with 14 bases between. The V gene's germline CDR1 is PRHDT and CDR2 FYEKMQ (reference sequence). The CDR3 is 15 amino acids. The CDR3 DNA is TGTGCCAGCAGCTTAGCATCGTTGGGGCGGGAGACCCAGTACTTC. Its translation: CASSLASLGRETQYF.

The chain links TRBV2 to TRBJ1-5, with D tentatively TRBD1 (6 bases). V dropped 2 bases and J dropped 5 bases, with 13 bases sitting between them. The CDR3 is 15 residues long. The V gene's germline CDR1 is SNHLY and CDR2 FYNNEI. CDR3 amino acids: CASSEIQGLYQPQHF. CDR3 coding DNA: TGTGCCAGCAGTGAAATACAGGGTTTGTATCAGCCCCAGCATTTT.

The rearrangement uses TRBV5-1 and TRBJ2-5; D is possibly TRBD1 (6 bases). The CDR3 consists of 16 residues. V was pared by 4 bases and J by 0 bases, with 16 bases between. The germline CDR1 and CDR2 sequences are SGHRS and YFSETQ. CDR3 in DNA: TGCGCCAGCAGCAGCGCTCGGGACACCAACCAAGAGACCCAGTACTTC. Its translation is CASSSARDTNQETQYF. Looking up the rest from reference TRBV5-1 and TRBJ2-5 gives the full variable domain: KAGVTQTPRYLIKTRGQQVTLSCSPISGHRSVSWYQQTPGQGLQFLFEYFSETQRNKGNFPGRFSGRQFSNSRSEMNVSTLELGDSALYLCASSSARDTNQETQYFGPGTRLLVL.

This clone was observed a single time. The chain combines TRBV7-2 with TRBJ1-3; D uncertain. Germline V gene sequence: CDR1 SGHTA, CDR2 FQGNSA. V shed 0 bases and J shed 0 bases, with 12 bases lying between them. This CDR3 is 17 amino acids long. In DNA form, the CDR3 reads TGTGCCAGCAGCTTAGCCGAACAGCGGTACTCTGGAAACACCATATATTTT. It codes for CASSLAEQRYSGNTIYF.

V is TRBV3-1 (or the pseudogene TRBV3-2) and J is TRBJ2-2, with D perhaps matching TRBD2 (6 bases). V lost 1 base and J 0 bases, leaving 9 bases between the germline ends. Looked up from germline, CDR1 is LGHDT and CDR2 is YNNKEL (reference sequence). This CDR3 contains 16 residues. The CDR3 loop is CASSQVGGTNTGELFF. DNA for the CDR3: TGTGCCAGCAGCCAAGTCGGCGGGACGAACACCGGGGAGCTGTTTTTT.

This chain's CDR3 is CASSPTLGGRTNYGYTF. In DNA form, the CDR3 reads TGTGCCAGCTCACCTACCCTAGGGGGACGGACTAACTATGGCTACACCTTC. The V gene is TRBV18, the J gene TRBJ1-2; tentatively, D is TRBD1 (6 bases). Germline CDR1 KGHSH, CDR2 LQKENI. CDR3 length: 17 amino acids. The germline V and J ends were trimmed by 3 bases and 0 bases, with 17 bases remaining between them.